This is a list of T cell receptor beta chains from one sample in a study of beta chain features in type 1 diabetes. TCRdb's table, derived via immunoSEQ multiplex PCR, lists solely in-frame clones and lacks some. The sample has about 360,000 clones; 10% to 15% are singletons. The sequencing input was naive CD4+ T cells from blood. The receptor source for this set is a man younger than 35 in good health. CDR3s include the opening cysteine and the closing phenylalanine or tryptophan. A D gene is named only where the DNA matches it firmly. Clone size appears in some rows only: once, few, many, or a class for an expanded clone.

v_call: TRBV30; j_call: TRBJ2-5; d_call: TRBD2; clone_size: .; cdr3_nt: TGTGCCTGGAGTGTATTGCGGGGGGGCGGGGAGACCCAGTACTTC; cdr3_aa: CAWSVLRGGGETQYF
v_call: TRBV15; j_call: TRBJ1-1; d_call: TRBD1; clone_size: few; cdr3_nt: TGTGCCACCAGCAGGGAGGACAGGGTGGGCGCTTTCTTT; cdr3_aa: CATSREDRVGAFF
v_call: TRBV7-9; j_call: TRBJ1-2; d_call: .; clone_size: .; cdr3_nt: TGTGCCAGCAGCTCGCGACAGGCCTACACCTTC; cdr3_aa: CASSSRQAYTF
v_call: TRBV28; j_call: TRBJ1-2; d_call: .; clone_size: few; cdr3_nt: TGTGCCAGCAGTCCACAGGGAACCTATGGCTACACCTTC; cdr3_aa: CASSPQGTYGYTF
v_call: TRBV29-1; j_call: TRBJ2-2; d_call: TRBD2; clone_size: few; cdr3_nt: TGCAGCGTTGAAGAGACTAGCGGGGGAGTGGGAACCGGGGAGCTGTTTTTT; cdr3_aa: CSVEETSGGVGTGELFF
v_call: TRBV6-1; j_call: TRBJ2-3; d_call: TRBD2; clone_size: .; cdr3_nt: TGTGCCAGCAGTGAGGTGGTAGGAAGCGGGGGGGCCGCAGATACGCAGTATTTT; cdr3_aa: CASSEVVGSGGAADTQYF
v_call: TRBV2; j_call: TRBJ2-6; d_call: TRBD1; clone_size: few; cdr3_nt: TGTGCCAGCACCATCGGACAGGGCATGTCTGGGGCCAACGTCCTGACTTTC; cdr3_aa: CASTIGQGMSGANVLTF
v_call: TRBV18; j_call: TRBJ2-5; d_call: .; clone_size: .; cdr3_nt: TGTGCCAGCTCACCGGCAGGTCAAGAGACCCAGTACTTC; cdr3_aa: CASSPAGQETQYF
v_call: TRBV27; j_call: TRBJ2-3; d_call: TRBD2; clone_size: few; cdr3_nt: TGTGCCAGCAGTTTAAGAAGCGGGGGGAACACAGATACGCAGTATTTT; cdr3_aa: CASSLRSGGNTDTQYF
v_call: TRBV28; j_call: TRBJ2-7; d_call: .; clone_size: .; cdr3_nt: TGTGCCAGCAGCCCCGGACAGAGAAAGCAGTACTTC; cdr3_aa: CASSPGQRKQYF
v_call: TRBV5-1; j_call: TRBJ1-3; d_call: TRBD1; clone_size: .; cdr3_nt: TGCGCCAGCAGCCGGGACAGGCTTGATCAGGGCACCATATATTTT; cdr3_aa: CASSRDRLDQGTIYF
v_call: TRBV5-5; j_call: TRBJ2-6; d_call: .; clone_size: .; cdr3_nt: TGTGCCAGCAGCGGACCAGGGCGAGGGGCCAACGTCCTGACTTTC; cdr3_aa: CASSGPGRGANVLTF
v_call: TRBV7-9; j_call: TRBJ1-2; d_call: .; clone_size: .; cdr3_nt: TGTGCCAGCAGCCAAGATCTTGGGCAGGGAGGTGGCTACACCTTC; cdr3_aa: CASSQDLGQGGGYTF
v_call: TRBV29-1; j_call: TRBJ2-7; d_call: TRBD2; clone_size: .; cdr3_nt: TGCAGCGTTCGATCTAGCGGGGTCTACGAGCAGTACTTC; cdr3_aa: CSVRSSGVYEQYF
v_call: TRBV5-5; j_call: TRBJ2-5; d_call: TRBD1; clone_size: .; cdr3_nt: TGTGCCAGCAGCTTGCCTAGGACAGGCCAAGAGACCCAGTACTTC; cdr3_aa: CASSLPRTGQETQYF
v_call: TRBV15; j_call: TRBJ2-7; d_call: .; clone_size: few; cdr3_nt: TGTGCCACCAGCAGAGATGGGGCAACCTACGAGCAGTACTTC; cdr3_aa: CATSRDGATYEQYF
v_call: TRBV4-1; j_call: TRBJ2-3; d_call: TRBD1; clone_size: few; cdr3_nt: TGCGCCAGCAGCCCCTCGCAGGGGGCCACAGATACGCAGTATTTT; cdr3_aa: CASSPSQGATDTQYF
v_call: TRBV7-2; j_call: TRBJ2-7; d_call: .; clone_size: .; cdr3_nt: TGTGCCAGCAGCTTGGACAGTTTCTACGAGCAGTACTTC; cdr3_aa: CASSLDSFYEQYF
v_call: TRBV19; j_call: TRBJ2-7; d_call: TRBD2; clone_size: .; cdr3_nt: TGTGCCAGTAGTATTTTGACTAGCGGGTCCTACGAGCAGTACTTC; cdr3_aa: CASSILTSGSYEQYF
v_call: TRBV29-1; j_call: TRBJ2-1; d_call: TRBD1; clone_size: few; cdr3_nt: TGCAGCGCCCAACACGACAGGGGGAATGAGCAGTTCTTC; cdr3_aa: CSAQHDRGNEQFF
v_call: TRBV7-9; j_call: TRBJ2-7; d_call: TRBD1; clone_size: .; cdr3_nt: TGTGCCAGCAGCTTAGGGGACAGGGATTCCTACGAGCAGTACTTC; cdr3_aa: CASSLGDRDSYEQYF
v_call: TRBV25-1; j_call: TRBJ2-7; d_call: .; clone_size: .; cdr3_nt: TGTGCCAGCCAGTCGGAGGACAGCTCCTACGAGCAGTACTTC; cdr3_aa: CASQSEDSSYEQYF
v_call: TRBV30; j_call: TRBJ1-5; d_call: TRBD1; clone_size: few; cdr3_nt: TGTGCCTGGGCAGACAGGGCCAATCAGCCCCAGCATTTT; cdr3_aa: CAWADRANQPQHF
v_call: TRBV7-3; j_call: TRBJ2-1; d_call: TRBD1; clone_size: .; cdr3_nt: TGTGCCAGCAGCTCGACAGGGGACAATGAGCAGTTCTTC; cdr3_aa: CASSSTGDNEQFF
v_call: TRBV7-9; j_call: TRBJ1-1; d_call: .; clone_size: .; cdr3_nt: TGTGCCAGCAGCTTAGTTCAGGGGAGGGACACTGAAGCTTTCTTT; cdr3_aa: CASSLVQGRDTEAFF
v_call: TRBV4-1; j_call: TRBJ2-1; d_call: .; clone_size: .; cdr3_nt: TGCGCCAGCAGCCTGTCCCGGGACATACTCCTCACCTACAATGAGCAGTTCTTC; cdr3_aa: CASSLSRDILLTYNEQFF
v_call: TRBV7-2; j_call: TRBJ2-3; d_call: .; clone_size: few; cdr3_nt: TGTGCCAGCAGCTTAAACAGGGAACATACGCAGTATTTT; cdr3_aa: CASSLNREHTQYF
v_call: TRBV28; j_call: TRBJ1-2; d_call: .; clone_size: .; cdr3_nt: TGTGCCAGCAGTTGGCAGTACTATGGCTACACCTTC; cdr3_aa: CASSWQYYGYTF
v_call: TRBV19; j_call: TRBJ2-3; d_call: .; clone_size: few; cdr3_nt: TGTGCCAGTATGGGGGGGCAGCGGATCACAGATACGCAGTATTTT; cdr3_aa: CASMGGQRITDTQYF
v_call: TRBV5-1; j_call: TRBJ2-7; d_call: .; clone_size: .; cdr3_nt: TGCGCCAGCAGCTTTCGGACCCTCTGGACAGACTCCTACGAGCAGTACTTC; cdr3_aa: CASSFRTLWTDSYEQYF
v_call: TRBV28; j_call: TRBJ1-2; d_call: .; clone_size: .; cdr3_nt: TGTGCCAGCGGAGGAGAGGGCTATGGCTACACCTTC; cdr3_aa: CASGGEGYGYTF
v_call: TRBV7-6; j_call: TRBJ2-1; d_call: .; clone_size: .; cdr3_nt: TGTGCCAGCAGCCCGGCTCAACTATCCAATGAGCAGTTCTTC; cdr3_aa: CASSPAQLSNEQFF
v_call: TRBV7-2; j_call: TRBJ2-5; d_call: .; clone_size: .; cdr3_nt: TGTGCCAGCAGCTTAGAGACCGGGAGCATCGGGGCCCAGTACTTC; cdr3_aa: CASSLETGSIGAQYF